Below are 26 T cell receptor beta chains sequenced from a single sample in a study of OX40 agonist ivuxolimab in advanced cancers. Clones were sequenced by immunoSEQ multiplex PCR, and TCRdb holds only the in-frame ones, with some missing. Of some 77,000 clones in the sample, more than 85% are singletons; the top ten hold less than 1.1%. The sample consisted of CD4+ or CD8+ T cells sorted from blood, taken in a trial of the OX40 agonist ivuxolimab. These receptors were obtained from an adult with an advanced solid tumor such as melanoma, head and neck, liver or kidney cancer.

The V and J genes are TRBV5-8 and TRBJ2-5; TRBD2 is a possible D gene (5 bases). Germline CDR1 reads SGHTS; CDR2 reads YDEGEE. Between the trimmed V and J ends, which lost 5 bases and 4 bases, there was a span of 12 bases. The CDR3 consists of 13 residues. The CDR3 is CASRGRGGETQYF. The CDR3 nucleotides read TGTGCCAGCAGGGGCAGAGGAGGAGAGACCCAGTACTTC. Full variable domain (outside the CDR3, taken from reference TRBV5-8 and TRBJ2-5): EAGVTQSPTHLIKTRGQQATLRCSPISGHTSVYWYQQALGLGLQFLLWYDEGEERNRGNFPPRFSGRQFPNYSSELNVNALELEDSALYLCASRGRGGETQYFGPGTRLLVL.

CDR3 nucleotides: TGTGCCAGCAGTTTAGGACTCCTAGGAGAGTACTTC. Its translation is CASSLGLLGEYF. The chain is built from TRBV21-1 and TRBJ2-7; TRBD2 reflects the table's D call only, with no check against the DNA. TRBV21-1 corresponds to a pseudogene. The CDR3 loop spans 12 amino acids.

The J gene is TRBJ1-1, the V gene TRBV28, with unresolved D. Germline loops: CDR1 MDHEN, CDR2 SYDVKM. The CDR3 is 11 residues long. V was cut by 6 bases and J by 11 bases, with 13 bases left in between. The CDR3 reads CASSRVGPAFF. The CDR3 DNA sequence: TGTGCCAGCAGCCGAGTGGGCCCGGCTTTCTTT.

The V gene is TRBV5-5, the J gene TRBJ1-1; no clear D. CDR3 length: 13 amino acids. Per the germline V gene, CDR1 is SGHKS and CDR2 is YYEKEE (reference sequence). Trimming shortened V by 5 bases and J by 2 bases, and 10 bases separated the two germline ends. The CDR3 sequence: CASSQQHNTEAFF. CDR3 bases: TGTGCCAGCAGTCAGCAACATAACACTGAAGCTTTCTTT.

This clone appeared a single time. V is TRBV19 and J is TRBJ1-1; the match to TRBD1 covers 7 bases. The CDR3 extends over 14 amino acids. V dropped 5 bases and J dropped 7; count of bases not matched to a gene: 10. CDR1 is LNHDA and CDR2 is SQIVND in the germline V gene (reference sequence). Here the CDR3 reads CASSPKGAADEAFF. CDR3 in DNA: TGTGCCAGTAGTCCGAAGGGGGCCGCCGATGAAGCTTTCTTT.

This clone was observed once. The V call is TRBV28, the J call TRBJ2-7, with TRBD1 matching over 8 bases. This CDR3 spans 14 amino acids. CDR1 MDHEN and CDR2 SYDVKM come from the germline V gene. Unmatched junction bases numbered 7, after V lost 4 bases and J lost 5 bases. This CDR3 is CASSSGTGDHEQYF. The CDR3 DNA sequence: TGTGCCAGCAGTTCCGGGACAGGAGACCACGAGCAGTACTTC.

The rearrangement links TRBV10-3 to TRBJ1-5; TRBD1 matches at 9 bases. V lost 2 bases to trimming and J lost 4 bases; unmatched junction nucleotides: 0. The CDR3 contains 14 residues. Germline V lookup: CDR1 ENHRY, CDR2 SYGVKD. DNA for the CDR3: TGTGCCATCAGTGAGGGGACAGGGAATCAGCCCCAGCATTTT. This sequence encodes CAISEGTGNQPQHF.

The V and J genes are TRBV7-3 and TRBJ2-1; 9 bases map to TRBD2. The CDR3 is made up of 13 amino acids. J gave up 4 bases and V 6 bases, and 1 base lay outside the gene matches. The germline CDR1 and CDR2 sequences are SGHTA and FQGTGA. CDR3 amino acids: CASSSGSYNEQFF. In nucleotides, the CDR3 is TGTGCCAGCAGTAGCGGGAGTTACAATGAGCAGTTCTTC.

The chain combines TRBV30 with TRBJ2-7; 10 bases agree with TRBD1. The length of the CDR3 is 16 residues. The ends lost 0 bases at V and 4 bases at J; junction bases unmatched: 9. From germline, CDR1 is GTSNPN and CDR2 SVGIG (reference sequence). CDR3 nucleotides: TGTGCCTGGAGTGTACGCCGTCGGGACAGGGGATACGAGCAGTACTTC. This encodes CAWSVRRRDRGYEQYF.

This chain connects TRBV15 to TRBJ2-7; either TRBD1 or TRBD2 may fit D (6 bases each). The germline gives CDR1 LNHNV, CDR2 YYDKDF (reference sequence). The CDR3 length is 15 residues. V gave up 0 bases and J gave up 4 bases, with 13 bases separating them. In DNA form, the CDR3 reads TGTGCCACCAGCAGAGATTACACGGGGGCATACGAGCAGTACTTC. It specifies CATSRDYTGAYEQYF.

The rearrangement uses TRBV7-3 and TRBJ2-1; D gene unclear. From germline, CDR1 is SGHTA and CDR2 FQGTGA. Deletions cut 5 bases from V and 8 bases from J, with 13 bases between. The CDR3 has 13 amino acids. As DNA, the CDR3 is TGTGCCAGCAGCCCAGACTGGTACCATGAGCAGTTCTTC. Amino acids: CASSPDWYHEQFF.

The chain joins TRBV6-5 to TRBJ1-1; unclear D gene. Trimming took 2 bases from V and 2 from J, leaving 9 bases between them. This CDR3 region has 14 residues. The germline V gene encodes CDR1 MNHEY and CDR2 SVGAGI. The CDR3 spells CASSYGGPNTEAFF. In DNA, the CDR3 is TGTGCCAGCAGTTACGGAGGTCCCAACACTGAAGCTTTCTTT.

The chain uses TRBV5-5 and TRBJ2-1; D is perhaps TRBD2 (6 bases). V lost 4 bases and J lost 6, with 11 bases in between. The CDR3 spans 13 residues. Germline loops: CDR1 SGHKS, CDR2 YYEKEE (reference sequence). The DNA for the CDR3 is TGTGCCAGCAGCCCCGGGACTGTCAATGAGCAGTTCTTC. Translation: CASSPGTVNEQFF. Based on the CDR3 plus reference TRBV5-5 and TRBJ2-1, the full variable domain is DAGVTQSPTHLIKTRGQQVTLRCSPISGHKSVSWYQQVLGQGPQFIFQYYEKEERGRGNFPDRFSARQFPNYSSELNVNALLLGDSALYLCASSPGTVNEQFFGPGTRLTVL.

The chain couples TRBV28 to TRBJ2-7; 9 bases align to TRBD2. In germline, CDR1 is MDHEN, CDR2 SYDVKM. This CDR3 spans 15 amino acids. The trim removed 0 bases at V and 3 bases at J, leaving 3 bases unmatched. As DNA, the CDR3 is TGTGCCAGCAGTTTATGGGCTAGCGGGAACTACGAGCAGTACTTC. Encoded protein: CASSLWASGNYEQYF.

This clone was found once. The chain links TRBV19 to TRBJ2-3, with D uncertain. The CDR3 covers 16 residues. Between the trimmed V and J ends, which lost 3 bases and 2 bases, there was a span of 15 bases. The V gene's germline CDR1 is LNHDA and CDR2 SQIVND (reference sequence). The CDR3 spells CASSINGYQFTDTQYF. DNA for the CDR3: TGTGCCAGTAGTATTAATGGATACCAATTCACAGATACGCAGTATTTT.

CDR3 bases: TGCAGCGTTGTCTCCCCTAACTATGGCTACACCTTC. It codes for CSVVSPNYGYTF. The rearrangement uses TRBV29-1 and TRBJ1-2; D gene ambiguous. The length of the CDR3 is 12 residues. Trimming took off 4 bases at V and 0 bases at J, with 6 bases between the two ends. In germline, CDR1 is SQVTM, CDR2 ANQGSEA.

The chain employs TRBV5-4 and TRBJ2-2; D gene ambiguous. The germline V gene has CDR1 SGHNT and CDR2 YYREEE (reference sequence). Trimming took off 0 bases at V and 0 bases at J, with 9 bases between the two ends. This CDR3 comprises 16 residues. DNA of the CDR3: TGTGCCAGCAGCTTGGGGGGTAGAACGAACACCGGGGAGCTGTTTTTT. It translates to CASSLGGRTNTGELFF.

The chain carries TRBV6-4 and TRBJ2-1; 9 bases are a match to TRBD1. Germline values: CDR1 MRHNA, CDR2 SNTAGT. V was pared by 6 bases and J by 4 bases, with 4 bases of the junction left unmatched. CDR3 size: 14 residues. CDR3 loop: CASSRQGGYNEQFF. The CDR3 bases are TGTGCCAGCAGCCGACAGGGGGGATACAATGAGCAGTTCTTC.

This clone has only one observation. The chain employs TRBV19 and TRBJ1-5; 7 bases are a match to TRBD1. Germline V CDR1 and CDR2: LNHDA, SQIVND (reference sequence). The CDR3 spans 15 residues. With 6 bases clipped from V and 0 bases from J, the junction kept 5 bases outside the gene matches. The CDR3 sequence: CASRNRGLSNQPQHF. The DNA for the CDR3 is TGTGCCAGTAGGAACAGGGGACTTAGCAATCAGCCCCAGCATTTT.

The rearrangement uses TRBV28 and TRBJ2-7; the match to TRBD2 covers 14 bases. CDR3 length: 18 amino acids. Losses at the gene ends were 7 bases for V and 4 bases for J; bases not matched to a gene: 15. The germline V gene encodes CDR1 MDHEN and CDR2 SYDVKM. For the CDR3, the DNA is TGTGCCAGCACCTCCCCCCTCGGGACTAGCGGGAGTAATTACGAGCAGTACTTC. Protein product: CASTSPLGTSGSNYEQYF.

This clone appeared a single time. The chain uses TRBV4-1 and TRBJ2-7, with 11 bases aligning to TRBD2. Germline loops: CDR1 MGHRA, CDR2 YSYEKL. This CDR3 comprises 15 residues. V gave up 3 bases and J gave up 3 bases; unmatched junction bases: 4. CDR3 nucleotide sequence: TGCGCCAGCAGCCAGACCGGGACTAGCGGCTACGAGCAGTACTTC. This encodes CASSQTGTSGYEQYF.

The chain employs TRBV6-5 and TRBJ2-5; 7 bases are a match to TRBD2. Trimming at V came to 4 bases and at J to 0 bases, leaving 5 bases not matched to a gene. The germline V gene has CDR1 MNHEY and CDR2 SVGAGI. The CDR3 is made up of 15 amino acids. CDR3 protein: CASSSLAANQETQYF. The DNA of the CDR3 is TGTGCCAGCAGTTCCCTAGCGGCAAACCAAGAGACCCAGTACTTC.

This clone has a handful of counts. V is TRBV11-2 and J is TRBJ2-7; D may match TRBD1 or TRBD2 (6 bases each). The V end lost 3 bases, the J end lost 6 bases, and 12 bases lay between the germline ends. Germline V CDR1 and CDR2: SGHAT, FQNNGV. CDR3 size: 13 residues. The DNA of the CDR3 is TGTGCCAGCAGCTTTACACAGGGAGGCGAGCAGTACTTC. Translation: CASSFTQGGEQYF.

This chain links TRBV7-2 with TRBJ2-5; TRBD1 agrees at 8 bases. The CDR3 totals 14 residues. The J segment lost 5 bases and the V segment lost 0 bases, leaving 2 bases of the junction unmatched. Germline lookup yields CDR1 SGHTA and CDR2 FQGNSA. CDR3 DNA: TGTGCCAGCAGCTTAGCGCAGGGGGCGGAGACCCAGTACTTC. It is translated as CASSLAQGAETQYF.

This clone was counted a few times. V and J are TRBV5-8 and TRBJ2-5; possible D gene TRBD1, 6 bases. Germline V gives CDR1 SGHTS, CDR2 YDEGEE. V was cut by 3 bases and J by 0 bases, with 9 bases left in between. The CDR3 totals 14 residues. CDR3 bases: TGTGCCAGCAGCTCGGACAGCAACCAAGAGACCCAGTACTTC. The encoded protein is CASSSDSNQETQYF.

V usage is TRBV4-3 and J usage is TRBJ1-1, with 8 bases identical to TRBD1. The junction had 8 bases not matched to a gene; V was cut back by 5 bases and J by 6 bases. Germline V gene sequence: CDR1 LGHNA, CDR2 YSLEER. This CDR3 has 14 residues. CDR3 nucleotides: TGCGCCAGCAGCTCCGGGACAGGAGGGTCTGAAGCTTTCTTT. Translation: CASSSGTGGSEAFF.